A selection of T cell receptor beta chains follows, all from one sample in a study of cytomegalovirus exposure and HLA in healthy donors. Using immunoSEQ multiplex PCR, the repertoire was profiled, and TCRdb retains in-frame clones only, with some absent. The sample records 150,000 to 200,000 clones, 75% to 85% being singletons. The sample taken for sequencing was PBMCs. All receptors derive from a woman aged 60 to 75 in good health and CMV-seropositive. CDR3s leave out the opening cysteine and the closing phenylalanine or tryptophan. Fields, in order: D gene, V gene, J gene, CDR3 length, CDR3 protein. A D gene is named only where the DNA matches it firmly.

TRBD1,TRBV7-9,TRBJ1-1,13,ASRDLTGSLTEAF
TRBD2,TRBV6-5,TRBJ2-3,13,ASSKEGGGGDTQY
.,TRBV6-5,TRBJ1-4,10,ASSTGSEKLF
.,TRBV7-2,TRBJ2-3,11,ASSAQGSDTQY
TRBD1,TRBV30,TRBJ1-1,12,AWSPGQGNTEAF
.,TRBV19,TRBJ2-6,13,ASSPTGTGANVLT
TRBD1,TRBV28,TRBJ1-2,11,ASSRGGDYGYT
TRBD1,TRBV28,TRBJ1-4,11,ATRGQPLEKLF
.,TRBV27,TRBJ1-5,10,ASSPSNQPQH
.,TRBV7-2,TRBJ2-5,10,ASSTYQETQY
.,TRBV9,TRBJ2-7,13,ASSVDTGERYEQY
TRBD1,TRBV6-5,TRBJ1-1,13,ASSGSGTGLRSAF
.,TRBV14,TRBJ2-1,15,ASSHVAGGGSYNEQF
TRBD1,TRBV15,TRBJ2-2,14,ATSREDRVNTGELF
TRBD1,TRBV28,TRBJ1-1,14,ASSQAGQGAGTEAF
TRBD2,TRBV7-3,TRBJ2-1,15,ASSPAPGLAGHNEQF
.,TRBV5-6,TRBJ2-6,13,ASSLTGSGANVLT
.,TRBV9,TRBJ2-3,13,ASSVEGAGSDTQY
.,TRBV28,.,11,ASGGAFSYEQY
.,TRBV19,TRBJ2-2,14,ASSIAQGVNTGELF
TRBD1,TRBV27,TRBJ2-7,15,ASSQLTGTGISYEQY
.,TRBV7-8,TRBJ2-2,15,ASSRGPGQRNTGELF
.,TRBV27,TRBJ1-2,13,ASSLGGRGTYGYT
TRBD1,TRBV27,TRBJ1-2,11,ASSLQGAQGYT
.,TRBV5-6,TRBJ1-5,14,ASSLGRTYSNQPQH
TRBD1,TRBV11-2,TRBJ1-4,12,ASSPRGTVQCRF
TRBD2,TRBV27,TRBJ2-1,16,ASSQRTSGLSSYNEQF
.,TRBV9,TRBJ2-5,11,ASSVVSQETQY
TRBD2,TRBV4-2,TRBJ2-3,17,ASSPSHGTSGGHTDTQY
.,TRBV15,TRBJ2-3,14,ATSRSSNRFSDTQY
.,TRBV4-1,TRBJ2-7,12,ASSQGTKPYEQY
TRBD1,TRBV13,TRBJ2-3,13,ASSQRTGSTDTQY
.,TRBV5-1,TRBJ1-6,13,ASSLAAGLVSPLH
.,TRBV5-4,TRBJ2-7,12,ASSLWAGEYEQY
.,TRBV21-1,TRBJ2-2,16,ASKGLAGNRESAGELF
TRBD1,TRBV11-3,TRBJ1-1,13,ASSTRTGGYTEAL
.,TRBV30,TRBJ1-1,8,ASKDREAF
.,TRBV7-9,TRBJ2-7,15,ASSFVGGAGSPYEQY
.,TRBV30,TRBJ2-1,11,AWSSSVQDEQF
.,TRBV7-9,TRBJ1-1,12,ASSLQAGNTEAF
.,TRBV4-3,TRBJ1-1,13,ASSQDYSGNTEAF
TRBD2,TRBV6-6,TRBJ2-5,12,ASKPSGNGETQY
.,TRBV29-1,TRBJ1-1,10,SVGPGGGEAF
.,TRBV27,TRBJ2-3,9,ASSFLSTQY
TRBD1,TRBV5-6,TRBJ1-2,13,ASSLGQARNHGYT
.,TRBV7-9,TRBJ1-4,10,ASSRDTEKLF
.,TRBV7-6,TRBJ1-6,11,ASSLGDGSPLH
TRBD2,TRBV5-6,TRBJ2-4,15,ASSPMGLARAKNIQY
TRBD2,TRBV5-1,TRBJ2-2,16,ASSLYASGRPQDGELF
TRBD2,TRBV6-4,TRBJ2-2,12,ASSGSGGAGELF
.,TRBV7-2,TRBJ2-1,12,ASSLAGRRGQQF
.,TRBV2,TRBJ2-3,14,ASSSRTSRGADTQY
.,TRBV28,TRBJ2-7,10,ASTDSRLGQY
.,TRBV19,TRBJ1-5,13,ASSIGVSPHQPQH
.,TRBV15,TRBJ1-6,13,ATSRDKSYNSPLH
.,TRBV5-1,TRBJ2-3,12,ASSFELALGTQY
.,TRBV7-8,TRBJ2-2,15,ASSLNSGSVSTGELF
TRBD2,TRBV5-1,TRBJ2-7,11,ASSLTSGREQY
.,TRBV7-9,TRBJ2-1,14,ASSFSGLGRIQEQF